The clone carrying this T cell receptor beta chain was seen only a few times. The antigen is unknown. The CDR3 is made up of 15 amino acids. Germline V gives CDR1 LGHDT, CDR2 YNNKEL (reference sequence). Trimming took 1 base from V and 2 from J, leaving 11 bases between them. The data derive from a study of T cells after yellow fever vaccination. In making TCR cDNA, 5'RACE template switching added a universal primer site and UMIs to it. TCRdb analysed the 5' RACE reads with MiXCR anew, one entry per CDR3 protein. The sample carries 400,000 to 450,000 distinct CDR3 sequences, 15% to 20% recorded once. Findings of the study overall: Detected again after the booster were most primary-vaccination clones, at approximately 95% CD4 and about 89% CD8. The secondary response was weaker, and its peak arrived faster, on day 5 versus 15.

Sequencing used PBMCs, obtained before the yellow fever booster vaccination. This TCR derives from a man between 18 and 35 years old who received the YFV17D yellow fever vaccine. The chain couples TRBV3-1 to TRBJ2-5; D tentatively reads TRBD1 or TRBD2 (5 bases each). The CDR3 loop is CASSQGLGVQETQYF. The CDR3 DNA reads as TGTGCCAGCAGCCAAGGGTTGGGGGTTCAAGAGACCCAGTACTTC.